This T cell receptor beta chain was obtained from a study of blood T cell repertoires in COVID-19. Study as a whole: Acute and convalescent COVID-19 specimens originated in the United States, Italy and Spain. In each case, the material was cDNA or gDNA derived from T cells, B-cell-depleted T cells, or PBMCs.

In the authors' methods: How many nucleated cells were present was estimated from reference gene primer amplification. Method: immunoSEQ multiplex PCR; TCRdb's copy keeps in-frame clones and lacks some. V, J and clone size are those of that table, while D and trimming were read from the DNA. The data contain about 200,000 clones, 75% to 90% of them singletons. The CDR3 has 16 residues. Trimming shortened V by 8 bases and J by 2 bases, and 19 bases separated the two germline ends. Germline V gene lookup returns CDR1 SNHLY and CDR2 FYNNEI. This clonotype was sampled from a man aged 25-45 years who had recovered from COVID-19. Source material: peripheral blood. The chain is built from TRBV2 and TRBJ1-5, with D perhaps TRBD1 (6 bases). The CDR3 sequence is CASSPQLYRGNQPQHF. The CDR3 bases are TGTGCCAGCTCCCCTCAGTTATACAGGGGCAATCAGCCCCAGCATTTT.